A selection of T cell receptor beta chains follows, all from one sample in a study of graft-versus-host responses after intestinal transplantation. The antigens for these receptors are not known. Produced via immunoSEQ multiplex PCR; TCRdb's table is partial and in-frame only. The sample holds about 100,000 clones, under 95% seen once. The sequences come from unstimulated CD8+ T cells sorted from spleen or lymph node cells, collected before intestinal transplant. These receptors originate from a human donor who received an intestinal transplant. The conserved cysteine and the conserved F or W are not part of the CDR3 here.

v_call	cdr3_aa
TRBV6-5	ASSSLDYSNQPQH
TRBV6-5	ASRTGTDTQY
TRBV4-1	ASSQAFPTGSPYEQY
TRBV6-5	ASSAAGQKLF
TRBV16	ASSQWAGRGSNQPQH
TRBV27	ASSFVYRTDTQY
TRBV2	ASLAGVEQY
TRBV9	ASSVVGEYYNEQF
TRBV9	ASSDGHSYNEQF
TRBV2	ASSDPFHEQY
TRBV5-6	ASSLGRGYGYT
TRBV19	ASSSEPGNTIY
TRBV27	ASTSFPRGYGYT
TRBV30	AWSGFGAGNTEAF
TRBV19	ASSIWLGILGNTIY
TRBV18	ASSPTIYGGRGANVLT
TRBV6-5	ASSYRVGDTEAF
TRBV27	ASSLWPGANNSPLH